Reported below is one T cell receptor (beta chain). Antigen specificity is unknown. This sample was included in a study of cytomegalovirus exposure and HLA in healthy donors. Some clones are missing from TCRdb's copy, which holds only in-frame ones; the method was immunoSEQ multiplex PCR. The repertoire holds tens of thousands of clones, with approximately 94% as singletons. Findings of the study overall: Researchers reported that a few CMV-associated chains were confirmed in vitro as CMV antigen-specific. The listing of about 150 TCR beta chains classed them as cytomegalovirus-associated.

The CDR3 has 16 amino acids. V dropped 2 bases and J dropped 0 bases, with 11 bases sitting between them. CDR1 and CDR2 (germline): MNHEY, SMNVEV (reference sequence). This TCR came from a woman aged 18-29 years in good health and CMV-seronegative. Sequenced: PBMCs. The chain is built from TRBV27 and TRBJ1-5; D gene unclear. The CDR3, as DNA: TGTGCCAGCAGTTTAAAACCCGGTTATAGCAATCAGCCCCAGCATTTT. Its protein product is CASSLKPGYSNQPQHF.